This entry is about one T cell receptor (beta chain). This receptor's antigen is unknown. The data belong to a study of T cells expressing NK-cell markers (dated by TCRdb to the early 2020s). Describing the broader study: About 8 donors provided sorted CD3+CD56+NKG2C+, CD3+CD56+NKG2C- and CD3+CD56-NKG2C+ T-cell subsets, whose TCR beta-chain repertoires were profiled. Seven of the eight sequenced donors were HCMV-seropositive and one was HCMV-seronegative. All eight donors whose samples were sequenced were randomly selected healthy volunteers, three of them men and five women. Illumina HiSeq 2000/2500, MiSeq or NextSeq was used to sequence libraries as 2 x 150 bp reads.

Sequenced on an Illumina HiSeq 2000. The TCR beta cDNA libraries were made using 5'RACE template switching, a step that added both a universal primer site and unique molecular identifiers. Priming for cDNA synthesis came from the TCR beta constant segment, and two successive PCR amplification steps followed. Processing in the source paper ran as follows. Reads were demultiplexed and grouped by UMI with MIGEC, and clonotypes were assembled and quantified with MiTCR. To exclude erroneous sequences, any TCR cDNA sequence not supported by at least two reads was discarded. The tcR package was used for downstream repertoire analysis, and clonotypes were matched between fractions using CDR3 nucleotide sequence together with V segment. VDJmatch was used to annotate antigen specificity against VDJdb, with one amino acid substitution in CDR3 allowed. TCRdb reprocessed the reads into one record per CDR3 protein sequence, lacking DNA. These V and J calls are TCRdb output, not the study's own analysis. This sample's table carries about 30,000 distinct CDR3 sequences. The ten top clones hold 60% of the sample.

Study-wide conclusions, independent of this receptor: Those dominant clonotypes were again the most abundant among CD3+CD56-NKG2C+ cells in several donors, at roughly 25-65%. In roughly six donors, the dominant CD3+CD56+NKG2C+ clonotypes were among the top 10 CD8+ clonotypes and accounted for about 1.0-7.0% of CD8+ T cells. Whether the expanded NKG2C-expressing T cell clones were specific for HCMV antigens remained unclear.

To determine HCMV serostatus, a commercial ELISA kit was used to detect HCMV-specific IgG in serum. Ficoll density gradient centrifugation was used to isolate peripheral blood mononuclear cells from blood. CDR1 is given as SQVTM and CDR2 as ANQGSEA, both from the germline V gene. CDR3 length: 16 amino acids, cysteine to phenylalanine. No DNA sequence is on record. The chain employs TRBV29-1 and TRBJ2-6. The sequenced material came from blood T cells: a sorted CD56 or NKG2C T cell subset, CD4+ or CD8+ T cells, or bulk PBMC T cells (not recorded which). This TCR was sampled from a woman aged 18 to 69 in good health. Here the CDR3 is given as CSVEDFGVSGANVLTF.